The sequence of this TCR beta chain was determined in a study of CD8 T cells in Susac syndrome. Study background: Patients with Susac syndrome were therapy-naive, taking corticosteroids, with some also receiving intravenous immunoglobulin, or taking intravenous immunoglobulin alone at the time their blood was drawn. Study results and limitations: By the study's own acknowledgment, its TCR sequencing and HLA analysis included relatively few individuals.

CDR1 and CDR2 from the germline V gene are SNHLY and FYNNEI. V lost 11 bases, J lost 7 bases, and 20 bases lay in between. This CDR3 is 13 amino acids long. Worth noting for this clonotype: What it recognizes is unknown.

With random hexamers, reverse transcription was performed on about 0.45 to 1 ug of RNA. Each CDR3 protein is one row after TCRdb ran MiXCR on the immunoSEQ multiplex PCR reads. The profile shows 170,000 or so distinct CDR3 sequences, around 96% of them singletons. Sequencing was performed on CD4+ T cells from PBMCs. The TCR was taken from a human donor with Susac syndrome. The rearrangement uses TRBV2 and TRBJ1-2, with D maybe TRBD1 (5 bases). The CDR3 DNA is TGTGCCGGAAAGACAGTTCCCTCTTCTGGCTACACCTTC. Its translation: CAGKTVPSSGYTF.